The clone carrying this TCR beta chain was observed a few times. The antigen is unknown. The study ran its PCR with 60 Vbeta and 13 Jbeta primers. Sequencing used immunoSEQ multiplex PCR; TCRdb keeps in-frame clones, though not all of them. The table records about 43,000 clones, more than 45% of them present only once. V lost 6 bases, J lost 2 bases, and 3 bases stayed unmatched. From germline, CDR1 is SQVTM and CDR2 ANQGSEA. There are 12 residues in the CDR3. This record belongs to a study of cytomegalovirus exposure and HLA in healthy donors. As for the study in general: Some 85 million unique TCRs from HLA-typed donors were held in an early data release.

Notes on the study in general: CMV antigen specificity of a few CMV-associated chains was confirmed in vitro.

The sample taken for sequencing was PBMCs. The chain uses TRBV29-1 and TRBJ2-7; TRBD1 aligns across 8 bases. The clonotype comes from a man aged 60 to 69 in good health and CMV-seronegative. The CDR3 nucleotides read TGCAGCGTAAGGACAGGGCCCTACGAGCAGTACTTC. Amino acid sequence: CSVRTGPYEQYF.